These 29 T cell receptor beta chains were sequenced from one sample in a study of CD4 T cells in relation to SARS-CoV-2 and coronaviruses. No antigen is known for these receptors. Before the COVID-19 pandemic, during about 2010-2018, CD4+ T cells were taken from unexposed donors. The cells were cultured for under twelve days before CD4+ T cells were isolated. Clones were read by immunoSEQ multiplex PCR, and TCRdb kept only the in-frame ones, dropping some. The sample lists tens of thousands of clones; about 73% were seen once. What was sequenced was CD4+ T cells from PBMCs, cultured in vitro. The receptors shown here come from a human donor in good health.

The rearrangement uses TRBV6-1 and TRBJ1-2; D gene uncertain. V shed 1 base and J shed 4 bases, with 7 bases lying between them. CDR1 is MNHNS and CDR2 is SASEGT in the germline V gene. This CDR3 region has 13 residues. This CDR3 is CASSEDGRYGYTF. CDR3 nucleotides: TGTGCCAGCAGTGAAGACGGCCGCTATGGCTACACCTTC.

The V gene is TRBV7-8, the J gene TRBJ1-1; 7 bases agree with TRBD1. The CDR3 loop spans 16 amino acids. V dropped 5 bases and J dropped 5; count of bases not matched to a gene: 14. Germline V gives CDR1 SGHVS, CDR2 FQNEAQ. The CDR3 bases are TGTGCCAGCAGCCCACGACAGGGTTCGGACCGTACTGAAGCTTTCTTT. It translates to CASSPRQGSDRTEAFF.

The J gene is TRBJ2-1, the V gene TRBV10-2; 12 bases line up with TRBD2. CDR1 is WSHSY, CDR2 SAAADI, per germline. The V gene end was trimmed by 8 bases and the J gene end by 10 bases; junction bases not matched to a gene: 9. This CDR3 is built from 14 residues. Here the CDR3 DNA reads TGCGCCAGCTGGCTAGCGGGAGGGCCTAGGGAGCAGTTCTTC. This codes for CASWLAGGPREQFF.

This clone showed up just once. V gene TRBV3-1 (or the pseudogene TRBV3-2) combines with J gene TRBJ2-5; D ambiguous. Per the germline V gene, CDR1 is LGHDT and CDR2 is YNNKEL (reference sequence). V dropped 0 bases and J dropped 5 bases, with 10 bases sitting between them. CDR3 length: 14 residues. CDR3 protein: CASSQDVRSETQYF. As DNA, the CDR3 is TGTGCCAGCAGCCAAGATGTAAGGTCGGAGACCCAGTACTTC.

The CDR3 reads CASSLTGANDEQYF. Here the CDR3 DNA reads TGTGCCAGCAGCTTAACCGGCGCGAACGACGAGCAGTACTTC. This chain joins TRBV7-3 and TRBJ2-7; D is undetermined. Germline CDR1 SGHTA, CDR2 FQGTGA. V shed 0 bases and J shed 5 bases, with 11 bases lying between them. This CDR3 has 14 amino acids. Variable domain in full (rest from reference TRBV7-3 and TRBJ2-7): GAGVSQTPSNKVTEKGKYVELRCDPISGHTALYWYRQSLGQGPEFLIYFQGTGAADDSGLPNDRFFAVRPEGSVSTLKIQRTERGDSAVYLCASSLTGANDEQYFGPGTRLTVT.

This rearrangement joins TRBV5-4 to TRBJ2-7; 10 bases are a match to TRBD2. The CDR3 has 14 residues. CDR1 SGHNT and CDR2 YYREEE come from the germline V gene (reference sequence). V lost 7 bases, J lost 7 bases, and 11 bases stayed unmatched. The DNA for the CDR3 is TGTGCCAGCGAACTTGCTAGCGGGAGTGGGGAGCAGTACTTC. Translating it yields CASELASGSGEQYF. Looking up the rest from reference TRBV5-4 and TRBJ2-7 gives the full variable domain: ETGVTQSPTHLIKTRGQQVTLRCSSQSGHNTVSWYQQALGQGPQFIFQYYREEENGRGNFPPRFSGLQFPNYSSELNVNALELDDSALYLCASELASGSGEQYFGPGTRLTVT.

The gene calls are TRBV5-1 and TRBJ2-1; the D gene is possibly TRBD1 (6 bases). In germline, CDR1 is SGHRS, CDR2 YFSETQ. The V end lost 1 base, the J end lost 9 bases, and 23 bases lay between the germline ends. The CDR3 has 17 residues. CDR3 in amino acids: CASSLRAQGLVNSEQFF. CDR3 nucleotide sequence: TGCGCCAGCAGCTTGCGCGCGCAGGGGCTCGTGAACAGTGAGCAGTTCTTC. The variable domain in full, completed from reference TRBV5-1 and TRBJ2-1, reads KAGVTQTPRYLIKTRGQQVTLSCSPISGHRSVSWYQQTPGQGLQFLFEYFSETQRNKGNFPGRFSGRQFSNSRSEMNVSTLELGDSALYLCASSLRAQGLVNSEQFFGPGTRLTVL.

This clone came up a few times. V gene TRBV5-1 combines with J gene TRBJ2-7, with 7 nucleotides matching TRBD2. This CDR3 has 14 residues. Germline V gene lookup returns CDR1 SGHRS and CDR2 YFSETQ. V lost 2 bases and J lost 4; bases outside the gene matches: 6. The CDR3 bases are TGCGCCAGCAGCTTCGCCGGGACTACGTACGAGCAGTACTTC. It codes for CASSFAGTTYEQYF. Full variable domain (rest looked up from reference TRBV5-1 and TRBJ2-7): KAGVTQTPRYLIKTRGQQVTLSCSPISGHRSVSWYQQTPGQGLQFLFEYFSETQRNKGNFPGRFSGRQFSNSRSEMNVSTLELGDSALYLCASSFAGTTYEQYFGPGTRLTVT.

V usage is TRBV7-3 and J usage is TRBJ2-7, with 11 bases lining up with TRBD2. The V and J ends lost 5 bases and 0 bases, in that order; junction bases with no gene match: 21. This CDR3 is built from 21 residues. Germline values: CDR1 SGHTA, CDR2 FQGTGA. The CDR3: CASSLRAGPKGTSGSSYEQYF. CDR3 sequence (DNA): TGTGCCAGCAGCCTGAGAGCCGGACCAAAGGGTACTAGCGGGAGCTCCTACGAGCAGTACTTC.

The chain carries TRBV10-1 and TRBJ1-1; D is ambiguous. The CDR3 has 13 residues. The V and J ends lost 6 bases and 3 bases respectively, with 11 bases between them. Germline V CDR1 and CDR2: WNHNN, SYGVQD (reference sequence). This CDR3 is CASRTGQYTEAFF. CDR3 DNA: TGCGCCAGCAGGACGGGTCAATACACTGAAGCTTTCTTT.

This clone was observed a handful of times. V is TRBV10-3 and J is TRBJ1-2; 8 bases align to TRBD1. Trimming at V came to 0 bases and at J to 4 bases, leaving 7 bases not matched to a gene. This CDR3 has 16 residues. The germline CDR1 and CDR2 sequences are ENHRY and SYGVKD. The CDR3 nucleotides read TGTGCCATCAGTGAGTCACTGACAGGGGCTACCTATGGCTACACCTTC. Translation: CAISESLTGATYGYTF.

The chain is built from TRBV5-5 and TRBJ1-1, with 8 bases aligning to TRBD1. The junction had 9 bases not matched to a gene; V was cut back by 2 bases and J by 6 bases. The CDR3 length is 15 residues. Germline V CDR1 and CDR2: SGHKS, YYEKEE (reference sequence). Here the CDR3 reads CASSLDTGGASEAFF. As DNA, the CDR3 is TGTGCCAGCAGCTTAGATACAGGGGGGGCGTCTGAAGCTTTCTTT.

The chain carries TRBV7-3 and TRBJ2-7; 7 bases are shared with TRBD2. Germline CDR1 and CDR2: SGHTA and FQGTGA. This CDR3 region has 13 residues. Germline trimming cut 3 bases from V and 6 bases from J; bases unmatched to any gene: 5. The CDR3: CASSFQSGAEQYF. DNA of the CDR3: TGTGCCAGCAGCTTTCAGAGCGGGGCCGAGCAGTACTTC.

The chain is built from TRBV7-3 and TRBJ2-5; possible D gene TRBD1, 5 bases. The V end was cut by 3 bases, the J end by 13 bases, with 21 bases between. CDR1 and CDR2 from the germline V gene are SGHTA and FQGTGA. CDR3 length: 14 residues. CDR3 region: CASSFGHAGGTLYF. CDR3 DNA: TGTGCCAGCAGCTTTGGACATGCTGGTGGTACACTGTACTTC.

The CDR3 reads CASGLASNTGELFF. CDR3 bases: TGTGCCAGCGGCCTAGCATCAAACACCGGGGAGCTGTTTTTT. The V and J genes are TRBV2 and TRBJ2-2; D might be TRBD2 (5 bases). V was cut by 8 bases and J by 2 bases, with 12 bases left in between. The CDR3 length is 14 residues. The germline CDR1 and CDR2 sequences are SNHLY and FYNNEI. Full variable domain (rest looked up from reference TRBV2 and TRBJ2-2): EPEVTQTPSHQVTQMGQEVILRCVPISNHLYFYWYRQILGQKVEFLVSFYNNEISEKSEIFDDQFSVERPDGSNFTLKIRSTKLEDSAMYFCASGLASNTGELFFGEGSRLTVL.

This chain links TRBV6-5 with TRBJ1-6, with D hard to call. The CDR3 totals 14 residues. Germline CDR1 and CDR2: MNHEY and SVGAGI. The V and J ends lost 4 bases and 4 bases respectively, with 8 bases between them. CDR3 region: CASSLTLYNSPLHF. CDR3 sequence (DNA): TGTGCCAGCAGTTTGACACTTTATAATTCACCCCTCCACTTT.

The sample holds one count of this clone. V and J are TRBV18 and TRBJ2-3; 8 bases match TRBD1. The germline CDR1 and CDR2 sequences are KGHSH and LQKENI. The J segment lost 2 bases and the V segment lost 4 bases, leaving 14 bases of the junction unmatched. The CDR3 totals 18 residues. The CDR3 reads CASSLIGKTGGYTDTQYF. The DNA for the CDR3 is TGTGCCAGCTCACTTATCGGGAAAACAGGGGGATACACAGATACGCAGTATTTT.

This clone has just a few counts. The V and J genes are TRBV6-5 and TRBJ1-5; D is perhaps TRBD1 (6 bases). The V end lost 6 bases, the J end lost 3 bases, and 15 bases lay between the germline ends. The CDR3 is 15 amino acids. The germline V gene encodes CDR1 MNHEY and CDR2 SVGAGI. The CDR3 DNA reads TGTGCCAGCAGCCTAGGACAGTCAAACAATCAGCCCCAGCATTTT. This translates into CASSLGQSNNQPQHF.

This clone was observed a handful of times. The V and J genes are TRBV4-1 and TRBJ2-7, with 8 positions matching TRBD1. This CDR3 region has 17 residues. Trimming cost V 0 bases and J 3 bases; bases outside gene matches: 10. The germline V gene has CDR1 MGHRA and CDR2 YSYEKL. The CDR3 region has the DNA TGCGCCAGCAGCCAAGATCGGATATCCAGGGGGCTCTACGAGCAGTACTTC. Translation: CASSQDRISRGLYEQYF.

V and J are TRBV3-1 (or the pseudogene TRBV3-2) and TRBJ1-3; D may be TRBD1 (6 bases). The germline gives CDR1 LGHDT, CDR2 YNNKEL (reference sequence). The CDR3 extends over 14 amino acids. V lost 5 bases to trimming and J lost 4 bases, with 12 bases between them. The DNA for the CDR3 is TGTGCCAGCAGCGCACAGGGTAGAGGAAACACCATATATTTT. As protein: CASSAQGRGNTIYF.

This clone occurred once. The CDR3 region has the DNA TGCGCCAGCAGCTCGGACAGGGCAAACTCTGGAAACACCATATATTTT. It is translated as CASSSDRANSGNTIYF. The chain joins TRBV5-1 to TRBJ1-3; the match to TRBD1 covers 8 bases. The junction had 5 bases not matched to a gene; V was cut back by 3 bases and J by 0 bases. This CDR3 region has 16 residues. Germline V gives CDR1 SGHRS, CDR2 YFSETQ.

The J gene is TRBJ1-2, the V gene TRBV15; 9 nucleotides match TRBD1. The CDR3 runs to 15 residues. Germline CDR1 and CDR2: LNHNV and YYDKDF (reference sequence). Trimming at V came to 5 bases and at J to 2 bases, leaving 6 bases not matched to a gene. CDR3: CATSVGTGTNYGYTF. The CDR3 DNA reads as TGTGCCACCAGCGTCGGGACAGGGACAAACTATGGCTACACCTTC.

This chain joins TRBV9 and TRBJ1-2, with TRBD1 as a possible D gene (5 bases). CDR1 and CDR2 (germline): SGDLS, YYNGEE. The V end lost 0 bases, the J end lost 4 bases, and 19 bases lay between the germline ends. This CDR3 has 17 amino acids. CDR3 nucleotide sequence: TGTGCCAGCAGCGTAGGCCCGGGACCCCCAGGAAGCTATGGCTACACCTTC. Protein sequence: CASSVGPGPPGSYGYTF. The full variable domain, completed using reference TRBV9 and TRBJ1-2, is DSGVTQTPKHLITATGQRVTLRCSPRSGDLSVYWYQQSLDQGLQFLIQYYNGEERAKGNILERFSAQQFPDLHSELNLSSLELGDSALYFCASSVGPGPPGSYGYTFGSGTRLTVV.

The chain links TRBV5-1 to TRBJ2-1; D ambiguous. With 0 bases removed from V and 2 bases from J, the gap between germline ends came to 6 bases. Germline assignment: CDR1 SGHRS and CDR2 YFSETQ. The CDR3 totals 14 residues. The DNA of the CDR3 is TGCGCCAGCAGCTTGGGTGGCGCCTACAATGAGCAGTTCTTC. Translated, it gives CASSLGGAYNEQFF.

CDR3 nucleotide sequence: TGTGCCAGCAGTTACTCAGGTCGCGGGGGCGCGGGTGAGCAGTACTTC. It is translated as CASSYSGRGGAGEQYF. The chain is built from TRBV6-5 and TRBJ2-7, with a weak D call TRBD2 (7 bases). The CDR3 is 16 amino acids. Germline-derived CDR1 and CDR2 are MNHEY and SVGAGI. V was clipped by 0 bases and J by 7 bases, with 19 bases between them.

The genes are TRBV2 and TRBJ2-7; D is undetermined. This CDR3 has 12 residues. V gave up 8 bases and J gave up 7 bases, with 15 bases separating them. From germline, CDR1 is SNHLY and CDR2 FYNNEI. CDR3: CASGFSIEEQYF. CDR3 nucleotides: TGTGCCAGCGGCTTCTCAATAGAGGAGCAGTACTTC.

This clone has a single count. This chain joins TRBV21-1 and TRBJ1-1; whether TRBD1, the table's D call, matches the DNA was not checked. TRBV21-1 is reported as a pseudogene. The CDR3 consists of 14 residues. Here the CDR3 reads CASGRTGGNTEAFF. The CDR3 DNA reads TGTGCCAGCGGGAGGACAGGGGGGAACACTGAAGCTTTCTTT.

The chain links TRBV5-1 to TRBJ2-2; 10 positions agree with TRBD2. The CDR3 is 15 amino acids. The germline CDR1 and CDR2 sequences are SGHRS and YFSETQ. V was pared by 4 bases and J by 5 bases, with 5 bases of the junction left unmatched. CDR3 protein: CASSPLAGETGELFF. CDR3 DNA sequence: TGCGCCAGCAGCCCGCTAGCGGGAGAAACCGGGGAGCTGTTTTTT. Complete variable domain (other parts from reference TRBV5-1 and TRBJ2-2): KAGVTQTPRYLIKTRGQQVTLSCSPISGHRSVSWYQQTPGQGLQFLFEYFSETQRNKGNFPGRFSGRQFSNSRSEMNVSTLELGDSALYLCASSPLAGETGELFFGEGSRLTVL.

The rearrangement uses TRBV2 and TRBJ1-2, with 10 nucleotides matching TRBD1. With 6 bases clipped from V and 0 bases from J, the junction kept 4 bases outside the gene matches. CDR1 SNHLY and CDR2 FYNNEI come from the germline V gene. CDR3 length equals 15 residues. Here the CDR3 reads CASRGDRGPNYGYTF. CDR3 DNA: TGTGCCAGCAGGGGAGACAGGGGGCCTAACTATGGCTACACCTTC. Based on the CDR3 plus reference TRBV2 and TRBJ1-2, the full variable domain is EPEVTQTPSHQVTQMGQEVILRCVPISNHLYFYWYRQILGQKVEFLVSFYNNEISEKSEIFDDQFSVERPDGSNFTLKIRSTKLEDSAMYFCASRGDRGPNYGYTFGSGTRLTVV.